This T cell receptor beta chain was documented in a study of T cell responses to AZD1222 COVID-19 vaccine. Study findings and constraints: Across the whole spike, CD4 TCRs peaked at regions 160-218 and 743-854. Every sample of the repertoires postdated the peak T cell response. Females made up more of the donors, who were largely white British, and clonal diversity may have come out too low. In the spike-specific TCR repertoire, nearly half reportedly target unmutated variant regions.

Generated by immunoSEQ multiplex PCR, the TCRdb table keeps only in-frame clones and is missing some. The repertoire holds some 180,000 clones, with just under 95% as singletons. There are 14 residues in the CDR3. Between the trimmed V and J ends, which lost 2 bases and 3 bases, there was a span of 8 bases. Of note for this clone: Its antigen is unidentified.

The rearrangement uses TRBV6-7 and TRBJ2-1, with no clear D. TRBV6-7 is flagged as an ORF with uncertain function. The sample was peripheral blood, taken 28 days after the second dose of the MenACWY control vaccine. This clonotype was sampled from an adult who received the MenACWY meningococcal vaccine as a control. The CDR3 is CASSYTLFYNEQFF. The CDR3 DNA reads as TGTGCCAGCAGTTACACCCTTTTCTACAATGAGCAGTTCTTC.